The text below deals with one TCR beta chain. The source material, RNA transcripts, was used to amplify TCR beta CDR3 regions. Primed by the HTBI set, a first-round RT-PCR was run on the TCR CDR3. TCRdb independently ran MiXCR on the multiplex PCR reads; one entry per CDR3 protein. Of over 650,000 distinct CDR3 sequences detected, about 15% appear once; the ten largest clones hold around 8.1%. The CDR3 totals 13 residues. CDR1 and CDR2 from the germline V gene are DFQATT and SNEGSKA (reference sequence). The V end was cut by 4 bases, the J end by 0 bases, with 10 bases between. These data are taken from a study of T cells in Graves' hyperthyroidism and ophthalmopathy.

This chain joins TRBV20-1 and TRBJ2-7, with a possible D match to TRBD1 (6 bases). This TCR was recovered from a man aged 18 to 30 with Graves' hyperthyroidism. Material: blood. The CDR3 region has the DNA TGCAGTGCTATACGGGACACCTCCTACGAGCAGTACTTC. This encodes CSAIRDTSYEQYF.